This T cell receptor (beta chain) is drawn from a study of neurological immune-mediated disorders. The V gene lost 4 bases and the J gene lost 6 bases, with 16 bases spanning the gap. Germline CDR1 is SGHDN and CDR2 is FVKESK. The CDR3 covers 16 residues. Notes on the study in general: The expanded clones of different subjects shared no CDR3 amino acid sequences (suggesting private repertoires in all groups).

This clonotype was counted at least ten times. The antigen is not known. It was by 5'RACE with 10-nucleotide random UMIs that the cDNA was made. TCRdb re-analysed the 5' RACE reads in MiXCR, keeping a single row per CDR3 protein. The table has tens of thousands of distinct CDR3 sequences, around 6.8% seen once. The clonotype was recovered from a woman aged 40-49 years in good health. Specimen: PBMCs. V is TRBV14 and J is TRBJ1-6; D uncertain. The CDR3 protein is CASSPTQLWGNSPLHF. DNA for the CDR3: TGTGCCAGCAGCCCTACTCAGCTCTGGGGTAATTCACCCCTCCACTTT.